The T cell receptor beta chain under discussion was sequenced for a study of Graves' ophthalmopathy and Graves' hyperthyroidism. Orbital computed tomography and thyroid ultrasound, along with TRAb, serum thyroxine and clinical symptoms, underpinned diagnosis. PBMCs were density-gradient isolated from roughly 9.5 ml fresh blood. The CDR3 runs to 14 residues. Germline V gene sequence: CDR1 MDHEN, CDR2 SYDVKM. V dropped 10 bases and J dropped 2 bases, with 18 bases sitting between them. As the template, RNA transcripts were used to amplify TCR beta CDR3 regions. First-round RT-PCR used HTBI primers; second-round multiplex PCR followed. Via MiXCR, TCRdb re-called the multiplex PCR reads, giving one row per CDR3 protein. The sample lists some 210,000 distinct CDR3 sequences, 25% to 30% occurring once. This clonotype occurred many times.

Sequencing was carried out using peripheral blood. The chain links TRBV28 to TRBJ2-7; D gene uncertain. The clonotype originates from a man aged 50 or older with Graves' ophthalmopathy. CDR3 sequence: CATAESGAAYEQYF. The CDR3, as DNA: TGTGCCACCGCCGAAAGTGGCGCAGCCTACGAGCAGTACTTC.